These 23 T cell receptor beta chains originate from one sample sequenced in a study of identical twins. TCRdb processed the 5' RACE reads anew with MiXCR; each CDR3 protein has one entry. The sample contains roughly 690,000 distinct CDR3 sequences, 21% of which appear only once. These sequences were also reported in another study, on T cells expressing NK-cell markers.

Sequencing was done on a sample of PBMCs. All receptors come from a woman aged 18-29 years in good health.

Comments on this clonotype: One junction end does not reproduce the germline sequence, and a read error may be involved. This chain connects TRBV7-2 to TRBJ2-7; D is unclear. Germline V gene lookup returns CDR1 SGHTA and CDR2 FQGNSA. The CDR3 contains 14 residues. The CDR3 is CASSRTLTSYEQCF. The CDR3 nucleotides read TGTGCCAGCAGCCGAACACTTACTTCCTACGAGCAGTGCTTC.

A few counts support this clonotype. The rearrangement links TRBV12-3 or TRBV12-4 to TRBJ2-6; a weak D match, TRBD2 (6 bases). Deletions cut 7 bases from V and 0 bases from J, with 10 bases between. This CDR3 has 15 residues. In DNA form, the CDR3 reads TGTGCCAGCATCGGGAGCCCCTCTGGGGCCAACGTCCTGACTTTC. Translation gives CASIGSPSGANVLTF.

V is TRBV27 and J is TRBJ1-5; TRBD1 might be the D (6 bases). V dropped 5 bases and J dropped 2 bases, with 10 bases sitting between them. The length of the CDR3 is 14 residues. Germline CDR1 and CDR2: MNHEY and SMNVEV (reference sequence). CDR3 nucleotide sequence: TGTGCCAGCAGTAGGGCAGGGGGCAATCAGCCCCAGCATTTT. It specifies CASSRAGGNQPQHF.

The rearrangement uses TRBV7-9 and TRBJ2-7, with D tentatively TRBD1 or TRBD2 (5 bases each). CDR3 length: 16 amino acids. V shed 2 bases and J shed 2 bases, with 16 bases lying between them. Germline V lookup: CDR1 SEHNR, CDR2 FQNEAQ (reference sequence). This CDR3 reads CASSLPGTATAYEQYF. The CDR3 region has the DNA TGTGCCAGCAGCTTACCGGGGACCGCGACAGCCTACGAGCAGTACTTC.

V is TRBV19 and J is TRBJ2-1; 14 bases match TRBD2. The CDR3 is 15 amino acids. Germline assignment: CDR1 LNHDA and CDR2 SQIVND (reference sequence). The ends lost 5 bases at V and 8 bases at J; junction bases unmatched: 5. The CDR3 loop reads CASSSTSGGAYEQFF. The CDR3 DNA follows: TGTGCCAGTAGTTCGACTAGCGGGGGGGCATATGAGCAGTTCTTC.

Many counts were recorded for this clonotype. CDR3 coding DNA: TGTGCCAGCTCCCGAGAAGCAGGCAATCAGCCCCAGCATTTT. The encoded protein is CASSREAGNQPQHF. The J gene is TRBJ1-5, the V gene TRBV18; the D is unclear. This CDR3 spans 14 amino acids. V lost 6 bases and J 2 bases, leaving 11 bases between the germline ends. The germline CDR1 and CDR2 sequences are KGHSH and LQKENI.

This clonotype came up a few times. The chain joins TRBV12-3 or TRBV12-4 to TRBJ1-6; 8 bases match TRBD1. The ends lost 5 bases at V and 7 bases at J; junction bases unmatched: 7. The CDR3 spans 15 residues. The CDR3 DNA follows: TGTGCCAGCAGTCCCGGACAGGGAACAAATTCACCCCTCCACTTT. Translation: CASSPGQGTNSPLHF.

This clonotype was counted only a few times. The V call is TRBV19, the J call TRBJ1-1; D ambiguous. Trimming stripped 3 bases from V and 5 bases from J, with 13 bases between. The CDR3 has 14 residues. CDR1 and CDR2 (germline): LNHDA, SQIVND (reference sequence). CDR3 nucleotides: TGTGCCAGTAGTATCATGGGAGGGAGAACTGAAGCTTTCTTT. Its protein product is CASSIMGGRTEAFF. Filled out from reference TRBV19 and TRBJ1-1, the complete variable domain reads DGGITQSPKYLFRKEGQNVTLSCEQNLNHDAMYWYRQDPGQGLRLIYYSQIVNDFQKGDIAEGYSVSREKKESFPLTVTSAQKNPTAFYLCASSIMGGRTEAFFGQGTRLTVV.

This clonotype occurred a few times. V gene TRBV10-3 combines with J gene TRBJ2-7; 7 bases line up with TRBD2. Germline CDR1 is ENHRY and CDR2 is SYGVKD. Germline trimming cut 4 bases from V and 2 bases from J; bases unmatched to any gene: 11. This CDR3 comprises 16 residues. CDR3 region: CAISGTGTIMTYEQYF. The CDR3 nucleotides read TGTGCCATCAGTGGTACCGGGACTATCATGACCTACGAGCAGTACTTC.

The V and J genes are TRBV11-2 and TRBJ1-2, with D unclear. With 8 bases removed from V and 7 bases from J, the gap between germline ends came to 14 bases. CDR3 length equals 12 residues. CDR1 SGHAT and CDR2 FQNNGV come from the germline V gene. CDR3 protein: CASAPPVGGYTF. Here the CDR3 DNA reads TGTGCCAGCGCCCCTCCTGTGGGTGGCTACACCTTC.

The gene calls are TRBV27 and TRBJ1-2, with 8 bases fitting TRBD1. Losses at the gene ends were 8 bases for V and 2 bases for J; bases not matched to a gene: 10. The CDR3 length is 15 residues. The germline CDR1 and CDR2 sequences are MNHEY and SMNVEV (reference sequence). The CDR3 region is CASGEPGGPNYGYTF. The CDR3 DNA sequence: TGTGCCAGCGGAGAACCAGGGGGCCCGAACTATGGCTACACCTTC.

This chain joins TRBV20-1 and TRBJ2-1; 9 positions agree with TRBD2. Germline CDR1 and CDR2: DFQATT and SNEGSKA (reference sequence). With V trimmed by 3 bases and J by 8 bases, 20 bases remained unmatched. CDR3 size: 18 residues. DNA for the CDR3: TGCAGTGCTAGCGGCTTTGTAGCGGGAGAGGGGGTTAGAGATGAGCAGTTCTTC. It codes for CSASGFVAGEGVRDEQFF.

This chain links TRBV7-2 with TRBJ2-2; D not certain. CDR3 size: 16 residues. V gave up 1 base and J gave up 3 bases, with 12 bases separating them. CDR1 is SGHTA, CDR2 FQGNSA, per germline. The CDR3 DNA sequence: TGTGCCAGCAGCTTAGTTCGGCGGATCGACACCGGGGAGCTGTTTTTT. Its protein product is CASSLVRRIDTGELFF.

The J gene is TRBJ2-7, the V gene TRBV10-3; 10 nucleotides align to TRBD2. Unmatched junction bases numbered 15, after V lost 4 bases and J lost 6 bases. This CDR3 has 17 residues. Germline V lookup: CDR1 ENHRY, CDR2 SYGVKD. The CDR3 loop is CAISGGLAGAGRFEQYF. The CDR3 DNA follows: TGTGCCATCAGTGGAGGGCTAGCGGGAGCAGGTCGGTTCGAGCAGTACTTC.

The sample holds many counts of this clonotype. The chain carries TRBV20-1 and TRBJ2-1, with 7 bases that match TRBD2. With 2 bases clipped from V and 0 bases from J, the junction kept 7 bases outside the gene matches. This CDR3 has 16 residues. Germline CDR1 DFQATT, CDR2 SNEGSKA (reference sequence). The CDR3 loop reads CSARQLAPSSYNEQFF. The CDR3 DNA reads as TGCAGTGCTAGACAACTAGCGCCCAGCTCCTACAATGAGCAGTTCTTC.

This chain connects TRBV27 to TRBJ1-4, with a weak D call TRBD1 (6 bases). The germline V and J ends were trimmed by 5 bases and 9 bases, with 19 bases remaining between them. The CDR3 covers 15 residues. CDR1 is MNHEY and CDR2 is SMNVEV in the germline V gene (reference sequence). The CDR3 region is CASSQGTSGVKKLFF. DNA for the CDR3: TGTGCCAGCAGTCAAGGGACATCGGGGGTGAAAAAACTGTTTTTT.

The V call is TRBV7-9, the J call TRBJ2-7; 7 bases match TRBD1. CDR3 length: 14 residues. Trimming removed 5 bases from V and 2 bases from J; junction bases left unmatched: 6. Per germline, CDR1 SEHNR and CDR2 FQNEAQ (reference sequence). The chain's CDR3 is CASSPGQVAYEQYF. The CDR3, as DNA: TGTGCCAGCAGCCCTGGACAGGTTGCCTACGAGCAGTACTTC. Looking up the rest from reference TRBV7-9 and TRBJ2-7 gives the full variable domain: DTGVSQNPRHKITKRGQNVTFRCDPISEHNRLYWYRQTLGQGPEFLTYFQNEAQLEKSRLLSDRFSAERPKGSFSTLEIQRTEQGDSAMYLCASSPGQVAYEQYFGPGTRLTVT.

This clonotype was observed a handful of times. This chain links TRBV20-1 with TRBJ2-7, with a weak D call TRBD2 (6 bases). CDR1 and CDR2 from the germline V gene are DFQATT and SNEGSKA (reference sequence). Trimming pared 6 bases from V and 7 bases from J, leaving 19 bases between. The CDR3 extends over 13 amino acids. The CDR3, as DNA: TGCAGTGCACGGGACCTCTCTGGGGGGGAGCAGTACTTC. It encodes CSARDLSGGEQYF.

CDR3 nucleotide sequence: TGTGCCAGCAGCTTGTTCTTAGCGGAGACCCAGTACTTC. Translated: CASSLFLAETQYF. V is TRBV5-6 and J is TRBJ2-5; D is perhaps TRBD2 (5 bases). Trimming removed 1 base at V and 5 bases at J, with 9 bases between. This CDR3 contains 13 residues. Germline loops: CDR1 SGHDT, CDR2 YYEEEE.

The sample holds a few counts of this clonotype. The V call is TRBV5-1, the J call TRBJ2-1, with TRBD2 matching 11 bases. The germline gives CDR1 SGHRS, CDR2 YFSETQ. The ends lost 5 bases at V and 1 base at J; junction bases unmatched: 2. This CDR3 spans 15 amino acids. CDR3 sequence reads: CASRLAGGSYNEQFF. For the CDR3, the DNA is TGCGCCAGCAGGCTAGCGGGGGGTTCCTACAATGAGCAGTTCTTC.

The chain joins TRBV12-3 or TRBV12-4 to TRBJ2-3, with D possibly being TRBD2 (6 bases). With 2 bases removed from V and 2 bases from J, the gap between germline ends came to 17 bases. The CDR3 runs 17 residues. The CDR3 here is CASSLSGDFTVTDTQYF. CDR3 bases: TGTGCCAGCAGTTTAAGTGGGGACTTCACCGTCACAGATACGCAGTATTTT.

The chain couples TRBV6-1 to TRBJ2-3; possible D gene TRBD1, 5 bases. The CDR3 covers 14 residues. Germline V gene lookup returns CDR1 MNHNS and CDR2 SASEGT. V lost 8 bases to trimming and J lost 1 base, with 13 bases between them. CDR3: CASGGRDGTDTQYF. For the CDR3, the DNA is TGTGCCAGCGGTGGCAGGGATGGCACAGATACGCAGTATTTT.

This clonotype has more than one count but fewer than ten. The chain is built from TRBV5-1 and TRBJ2-2; D unresolved. Germline V gives CDR1 SGHRS, CDR2 YFSETQ. The V end was cut by 2 bases, the J end by 0 bases, with 8 bases between. The CDR3 spans 15 residues. For the CDR3, the DNA is TGCGCCAGCAGCTTTGCCGGTCCGAACACCGGGGAGCTGTTTTTT. This translates into CASSFAGPNTGELFF.